Below, 26 T cell receptor beta chains from the same sample are listed, as sequenced in a study of blood T cell repertoires in COVID-19. The protocol was immunoSEQ multiplex PCR, while the TCRdb copy is restricted to in-frame clones and leaves out a portion. The data show approximately 260,000 clones, 70% to 90% seen once. The sequencing input was PBMCs or T cells enriched from blood (not recorded which). The origin of the receptors is a woman aged 40 to 50 with acute COVID-19.

The genes are TRBV19 and TRBJ1-2; 7 nucleotides agree with TRBD1. Germline V gives CDR1 LNHDA, CDR2 SQIVND (reference sequence). The CDR3 totals 14 residues. The V gene end was trimmed by 7 bases and the J gene end by 5 bases; junction bases not matched to a gene: 10. The CDR3 sequence: CASTPAGGSYGYTF. In nucleotides, the CDR3 is TGTGCCAGTACCCCGGCAGGGGGATCTTATGGCTACACCTTC.

The chain joins TRBV9 to TRBJ2-1; 12 bases match TRBD2. V lost 4 bases to trimming and J lost 5 bases; unmatched junction nucleotides: 16. Germline V lookup: CDR1 SGDLS, CDR2 YYNGEE. The CDR3 covers 19 residues. The DNA of the CDR3 is TGTGCCAGCAGCCCTACGGGCCAGACTAGCGGGAGACCTAACAATGAGCAGTTCTTC. Protein sequence: CASSPTGQTSGRPNNEQFF.

This chain uses TRBV19 with TRBJ2-1; 10 bases map to TRBD2. This CDR3 is 16 amino acids long. V lost 0 bases to trimming and J lost 6 bases; unmatched junction nucleotides: 5. Germline lookup yields CDR1 LNHDA and CDR2 SQIVND (reference sequence). For the CDR3, the DNA is TGTGCCAGTAGTATAGATGAGCGGGAGGGCCCCAATGAGCAGTTCTTC. Its protein is CASSIDEREGPNEQFF.

DNA for the CDR3: TGCAGTGCTAGAGAGGGCGAGGAAGCTTTCTTT. It encodes CSAREGEEAFF. V is TRBV20-1 and J is TRBJ1-1; D remains ambiguous. The CDR3 is 11 amino acids. V shed 0 bases and J shed 8 bases, with 7 bases lying between them. CDR1 and CDR2 (germline): DFQATT, SNEGSKA (reference sequence).

V gene TRBV24-1 combines with J gene TRBJ1-4, with a weak D call TRBD1 (5 bases). Germline CDR1 and CDR2: KGHDR and SFDVKD. The length of the CDR3 is 14 residues. Trimming took off 9 bases at V and 6 bases at J, with 16 bases between the two ends. CDR3 protein: CATGAAGPDEKLFF. The CDR3 DNA reads as TGTGCCACCGGGGCCGCCGGACCCGATGAAAAACTGTTTTTT.

This clone showed up just once. The chain has TRBV7-2 and TRBJ1-1, with D perhaps TRBD1 (5 bases). The CDR3 has 15 amino acids. Germline V gene lookup returns CDR1 SGHTA and CDR2 FQGNSA. V lost 5 bases and J 1 base, leaving 14 bases between the germline ends. The CDR3 sequence: CASSPTAYPNTEAFF. The CDR3 DNA sequence: TGTGCCAGCAGCCCGACAGCGTACCCGAACACTGAAGCTTTCTTT.

This sequence joins TRBV28 and TRBJ2-7; TRBD1 matches 8 bases. Germline assignment: CDR1 MDHEN and CDR2 SYDVKM. V lost 5 bases and J lost 4; bases outside the gene matches: 13. The CDR3 covers 16 residues. The CDR3 reads CASSTRDRTGLYEQYF. In DNA form, the CDR3 reads TGTGCCAGCAGTACCCGGGACAGGACGGGTTTATACGAGCAGTACTTC.

This chain uses TRBV9 with TRBJ1-2; D is ambiguous. This CDR3 region has 15 residues. The V gene's germline CDR1 is SGDLS and CDR2 YYNGEE. Trimming shortened V by 4 bases and J by 6 bases, and 19 bases separated the two germline ends. The CDR3: CASSPHLNYQDGYTF. In DNA, the CDR3 is TGTGCCAGCAGCCCCCATCTGAATTATCAGGATGGCTACACCTTC.

The rearrangement links TRBV9 to TRBJ2-3, with 10 bases that match TRBD2. Per the germline V gene, CDR1 is SGDLS and CDR2 is YYNGEE. The CDR3 covers 15 residues. V lost 6 bases, J lost 3 bases, and 7 bases stayed unmatched. CDR3 DNA: TGTGCCAGCACTTCCGCTAGCGGGAGAACAGATACGCAGTATTTT. Residues: CASTSASGRTDTQYF.

The V and J genes are TRBV15 and TRBJ2-1; maybe TRBD2 (6 bases). The CDR3 spans 15 residues. Germline loops: CDR1 LNHNV, CDR2 YYDKDF (reference sequence). Trimming removed 1 base from V and 5 bases from J, with 12 bases in between. The DNA of the CDR3 is TGTGCCACCAGCAGAGTTCTAGCGAAGAACAATGAGCAGTTCTTC. It encodes CATSRVLAKNNEQFF.

The chain is built from TRBV11-2 and TRBJ2-1; TRBD2 is a possible D gene (6 bases). The CDR3 sequence is 18 residues long. The V and J ends lost 0 bases and 9 bases respectively, with 24 bases between them. The V gene's germline CDR1 is SGHAT and CDR2 FQNNGV. The CDR3 DNA reads as TGTGCCAGCAGCTTAGATAATTTATTGGGCGGGATAACGGGTGAGCAGTTCTTC. Translation: CASSLDNLLGGITGEQFF. The full variable domain, completed using reference TRBV11-2 and TRBJ2-1, is EAGVAQSPRYKIIEKRQSVAFWCNPISGHATLYWYQQILGQGPKLLIQFQNNGVVDDSQLPKDRFSAERLKGVDSTLKIQPAKLEDSAVYLCASSLDNLLGGITGEQFFGPGTRLTVL.

The CDR3 loop is CASMGRSAYEQYV. CDR3 DNA sequence: TGTGCCAGCATGGGCAGGTCCGCCTACGAGCAGTACGTC. The V gene is TRBV6-5, the J gene TRBJ2-7; no clear D gene. Germline V CDR1 and CDR2: MNHEY, SVGAGI. Trimming left V 7 bases short and J 2 bases short, with 12 bases between. CDR3 size: 13 residues.

This chain uses TRBV30 with TRBJ1-4; D gene unclear. Germline V gene lookup returns CDR1 GTSNPN and CDR2 SVGIG (reference sequence). The length of the CDR3 is 14 residues. V lost 4 bases, J lost 7 bases, and 16 bases lay in between. In DNA, the CDR3 is TGTGCCTGGACCATGAGAGGAGCGGGTGAAAAACTGTTTTTT. Its protein product is CAWTMRGAGEKLFF.

The chain combines TRBV5-1 with TRBJ1-1; 9 positions agree with TRBD1. CDR3 length: 14 amino acids. From germline, CDR1 is SGHRS and CDR2 YFSETQ. The V segment lost 7 bases and the J segment 4 bases; nucleotides outside the gene matches: 8. CDR3 sequence: CASLAGTGSTEAFF. The CDR3 DNA reads TGCGCCAGCCTTGCCGGGACAGGGTCCACTGAAGCTTTCTTT.

In this sample, this clone turned up once. The chain links TRBV4-1 to TRBJ1-3; D may be TRBD1 (5 bases). The germline V gene encodes CDR1 MGHRA and CDR2 YSYEKL. Trimming shortened V by 2 bases and J by 4 bases, and 12 bases separated the two germline ends. The CDR3 totals 15 residues. The CDR3: CASSQLGTTGNTIYF. CDR3 DNA sequence: TGCGCCAGCAGCCAACTCGGGACTACCGGAAACACCATATATTTT.

Only one count was recorded for this clone. The V gene is TRBV7-9, the J gene TRBJ1-3; no definite D call. Germline CDR1 and CDR2: SEHNR and FQNEAQ (reference sequence). With 11 bases removed from V and 2 bases from J, the gap between germline ends came to 16 bases. The CDR3 extends over 14 amino acids. The CDR3 is CAGRRGDPGNTIYF. The DNA for the CDR3 is TGTGCCGGACGACGGGGTGACCCTGGAAACACCATATATTTT.

This chain links TRBV12-5 with TRBJ2-1; D is perhaps TRBD2 (6 bases). This CDR3 has 16 residues. The V gene lost 1 base and the J gene lost 5 bases, with 15 bases spanning the gap. The germline gives CDR1 LGHNT, CDR2 FRNRAP. CDR3: CASGLGADYVNNEQFF. The CDR3 nucleotides are TGTGCTAGTGGTTTGGGCGCGGACTACGTAAACAATGAGCAGTTCTTC.

The V gene is TRBV3-1 (or the pseudogene TRBV3-2), the J gene TRBJ1-1; D might be TRBD1 (6 bases). V shed 3 bases and J shed 1 base, with 12 bases lying between them. CDR3 length: 15 amino acids. Germline assignment: CDR1 LGHDT and CDR2 YNNKEL (reference sequence). The CDR3 bases are TGTGCCAGCAGCCAGGGGGCTAGAGGGAACACTGAAGCTTTCTTT. This gives the protein CASSQGARGNTEAFF.

This clone was counted only a few times. The chain employs TRBV24-1 and TRBJ1-5; D unclear. This CDR3 has 15 residues. Germline V gives CDR1 KGHDR, CDR2 SFDVKD. V lost 4 bases and J 2 bases, leaving 11 bases between the germline ends. CDR3 bases: TGTGCCACCAGTGAAGCCTCACCGGGCAATCAGCCCCAGCATTTT. It is translated as CATSEASPGNQPQHF.

The chain combines TRBV5-4 with TRBJ1-1; 7 nucleotides align to TRBD1. Germline loops: CDR1 SGHNT, CDR2 YYREEE (reference sequence). Losses at the gene ends were 4 bases for V and 6 bases for J; bases not matched to a gene: 9. CDR3 size: 14 residues. CDR3 sequence reads: CASSPTGYQAEAFF. The CDR3 nucleotides read TGTGCCAGCAGCCCGACAGGGTACCAGGCTGAAGCTTTCTTT.

This clone was picked up one time. This chain joins TRBV20-1 and TRBJ2-7; TRBD2 is a possible D gene (6 bases). CDR3 size: 13 residues. CDR1 is DFQATT, CDR2 SNEGSKA, per germline (reference sequence). Trimming took off 3 bases at V and 2 bases at J, with 11 bases between the two ends. The CDR3 region is CSASGGGAYEQYF. DNA of the CDR3: TGCAGTGCTAGTGGCGGCGGGGCCTACGAGCAGTACTTC.

The rearrangement links TRBV19 to TRBJ2-2, with 9 bases identical to TRBD1. J was trimmed by 4 bases and V by 4 bases; bases with no gene match: 7. The CDR3 length is 16 residues. CDR1 LNHDA and CDR2 SQIVND come from the germline V gene (reference sequence). DNA for the CDR3: TGTGCCAGTAGTAACCAGGACAGGGGAGGCACCGGGGAGCTGTTTTTT. This sequence encodes CASSNQDRGGTGELFF.

This clone was detected a few times. The chain uses TRBV5-6 and TRBJ1-6; 10 nucleotides agree with TRBD1. After removal of 1 base from V and 7 bases from J, the junction contained 8 bases not matched to a gene. The germline gives CDR1 SGHDT, CDR2 YYEEEE. The CDR3 is 17 amino acids. The CDR3 DNA reads TGTGCCAGCAGCTTGTTAGGGGGACAGGGGTACAATTCACCCCTCCACTTT. Amino acid sequence: CASSLLGGQGYNSPLHF.

The chain joins TRBV20-1 to TRBJ2-1; no firm D call. There are 14 residues in the CDR3. With 3 bases removed from V and 0 bases from J, the gap between germline ends came to 9 bases. Germline lookup yields CDR1 DFQATT and CDR2 SNEGSKA (reference sequence). The CDR3 protein is CSASLRSSYNEQFF. Here the CDR3 DNA reads TGCAGTGCTAGTTTACGGAGCTCCTACAATGAGCAGTTCTTC.

The chain uses TRBV5-5 and TRBJ1-2; 10 bases fit TRBD1. The junction had 3 bases not matched to a gene; V was cut back by 1 base and J by 3 bases. Germline lookup yields CDR1 SGHKS and CDR2 YYEKEE (reference sequence). The CDR3 contains 15 residues. DNA for the CDR3: TGTGCCAGCAGCTTGTTGGGACAGGGGTACTATGGCTACACCTTC. As protein: CASSLLGQGYYGYTF.

This chain links TRBV11-3 with TRBJ2-1, with D possibly matching TRBD2 (6 bases). From germline, CDR1 is SGHNT and CDR2 YENEEA. There are 15 residues in the CDR3. The V gene lost 3 bases and the J gene lost 4 bases, with 13 bases spanning the gap. CDR3 region: CASSFVAAGYNEQFF. The CDR3 DNA is TGTGCCAGCAGCTTTGTAGCGGCTGGTTACAATGAGCAGTTCTTC.